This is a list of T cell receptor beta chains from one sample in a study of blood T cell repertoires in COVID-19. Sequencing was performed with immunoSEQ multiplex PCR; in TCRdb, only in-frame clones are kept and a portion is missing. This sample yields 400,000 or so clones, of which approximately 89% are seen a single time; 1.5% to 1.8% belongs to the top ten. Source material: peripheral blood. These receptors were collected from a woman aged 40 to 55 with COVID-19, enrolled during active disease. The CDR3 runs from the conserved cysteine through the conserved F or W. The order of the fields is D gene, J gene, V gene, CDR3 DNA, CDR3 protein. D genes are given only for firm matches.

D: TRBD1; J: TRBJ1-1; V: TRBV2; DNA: TGTGCCAGCTTGGGACAGATGAACACTGAAGCTTTCTTT; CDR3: CASLGQMNTEAFF
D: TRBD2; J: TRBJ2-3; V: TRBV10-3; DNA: TGTGCCATCAGTGGCGGGCTAGCGGGGCCTAGCACAGATACGCAGTATTTT; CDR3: CAISGGLAGPSTDTQYF
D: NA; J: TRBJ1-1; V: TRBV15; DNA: TGTGCCACCAGCAGAGCCTTGAACACTGAAGCTTTCTTT; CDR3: CATSRALNTEAFF
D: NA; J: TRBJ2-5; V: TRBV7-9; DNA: TGTGCCAGCAGCTCAACCGGGACTCGTCAAGAGACCCAGTACTTC; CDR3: CASSSTGTRQETQYF
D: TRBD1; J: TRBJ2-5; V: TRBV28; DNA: TGTGCCAGCAGTAAACCGGGACAGGGCAGAGGAGAGACCCAGTACTTC; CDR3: CASSKPGQGRGETQYF
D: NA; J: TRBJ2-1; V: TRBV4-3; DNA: TGCGCCAGCAGCCAAGTTGGGAGCTCCTACAATGAGCAGTTCTTC; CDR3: CASSQVGSSYNEQFF
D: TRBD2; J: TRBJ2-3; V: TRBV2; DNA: TGTGCCAGCGCGACTAGCGGGGGGAAGGGGGATACGCAGTATTTT; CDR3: CASATSGGKGDTQYF
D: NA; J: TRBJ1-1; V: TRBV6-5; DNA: TGTGCCAGCCGACAGTTAATGAACACTGAAGCTTTCTTT; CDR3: CASRQLMNTEAFF
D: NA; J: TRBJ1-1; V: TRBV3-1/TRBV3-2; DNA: TGTGCCAGCAGCCAAGCAGGGGCGGGGGCTGAAGCTTTCTTT; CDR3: CASSQAGAGAEAFF
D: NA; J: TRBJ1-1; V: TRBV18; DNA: TGTGCCAGCTCACGATTGGCCGAGAACACTGAAGCTTTCTTT; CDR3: CASSRLAENTEAFF